One T cell receptor beta chain is described in this entry. Antigen unknown. Trimming shortened V by 6 bases and J by 4 bases, and 22 bases separated the two germline ends. CDR3 length equals 16 residues. The V gene's germline CDR1 is SGHRS and CDR2 YFSETQ. Assays examined about 100,000 TCR templates per sample. Sequencing was performed with immunoSEQ multiplex PCR; in TCRdb, only in-frame clones are kept and a portion is missing. The repertoire includes some 100,000 clones, just over 90% of them detected once, and approximately 0.66% sits in the top ten. The data derive from a study of siplizumab effects on memory and regulatory T cells. The study's findings and limits: For mappable alloreactive CD4+ clones, the mean Treg-derived fraction was about 72% with siplizumab and roughly 25% in controls. Naive T cells looked more diverse than memory cells, and they looked like major contributors to the alloresponse.

The sequencing input was Tregs sorted from blood. The rearrangement joins TRBV5-1 to TRBJ2-5, with no clear D. This TCR came from a human donor in good health. This chain's CDR3 is CASMDPVDLTGETQYF. The CDR3 DNA reads TGCGCCAGCATGGACCCTGTAGATCTTACCGGAGAGACCCAGTACTTC.